The 26 T cell receptor beta chains reported below all come from one sample, sequenced in a study of blood T cells in healthy people across ages (dated by TCRdb to the mid-2010s). The method behind the library was 5' RACE. Sequencing used an Illumina HiSeq 2500. The second PCR ran for about 7 to 11 cycles and used a J-beta primer mix along with a sample-barcoded 5' primer. The public reads were reprocessed in TCRdb via fastp at Q25 and MiXCR, keeping in-frame beta chains. Rows with one shared CDR3 protein collapse into an entry with the most common genes and DNA. Within this sample are about 570,000 distinct CDR3 sequences, with about 26% of them counted one time only. Of the sample, approximately 3.7% falls within the top ten clones. This sample also belongs to another study, concerning T cells of mothers and their children.

The specimen was blood. The receptors shown here come from a boy aged 2 to 10 in good health.

This chain joins TRBV25-1 and TRBJ2-1; D may be TRBD1 (5 bases). The J call may not be correct, given that the DNA end is closer to TRBJ2-7. This CDR3 has 13 residues. CDR1 and CDR2 (germline): MGHDK, SYGVNS. The CDR3 DNA is TGTGCCAGCAGTGATATTGGGGCCGCTCAGCAGTACTTC. This gives the protein CASSDIGAAQQYF.

V usage is TRBV6-5 and J usage is TRBJ1-2; 9 nucleotides agree with TRBD1. CDR1 and CDR2 (germline): MNHEY, SVGAGI. Unmatched junction bases numbered 22, after V lost 2 bases and J lost 6 bases. The CDR3 totals 20 residues. The CDR3 sequence: CASSYLRYYAQGALIDGYTF. In DNA form, the CDR3 reads TGTGCCAGCAGTTACCTTAGGTACTACGCACAGGGGGCGCTAATTGATGGCTACACCTTC.

A few counts support this clonotype. This chain uses TRBV29-1 with TRBJ2-1; TRBD1 agrees at 9 bases. The length of the CDR3 is 15 residues. The germline V gene encodes CDR1 SQVTM and CDR2 ANQGSEA. V dropped 4 bases and J dropped 7; count of bases not matched to a gene: 11. The CDR3 here is CSVAKGQGPGNEQFF. In nucleotides, the CDR3 is TGCAGCGTTGCCAAGGGACAGGGACCGGGTAATGAGCAGTTCTTC.

The J gene is TRBJ2-1, the V gene TRBV5-1, with D maybe TRBD2 (6 bases). The CDR3 runs to 16 residues. From germline, CDR1 is SGHRS and CDR2 YFSETQ. The V and J ends lost 3 bases and 3 bases respectively, with 16 bases between them. CDR3 nucleotides: TGCGCCAGCAGCTCGGCTCCGGGACTCAACTACAATGAGCAGTTCTTC. The encoded protein is CASSSAPGLNYNEQFF. The complete variable domain, with remaining parts taken from reference TRBV5-1 and TRBJ2-1, reads KAGVTQTPRYLIKTRGQQVTLSCSPISGHRSVSWYQQTPGQGLQFLFEYFSETQRNKGNFPGRFSGRQFSNSRSEMNVSTLELGDSALYLCASSSAPGLNYNEQFFGPGTRLTVL.

On this clonotype: The junction departs from the called germline gene at one end, perhaps through a read error. V gene TRBV5-1 combines with J gene TRBJ2-5; 7 positions match TRBD2. The DNA end is a closer match to TRBJ2-1, so the J assignment may be wrong. The length of the CDR3 is 16 residues. The germline gives CDR1 SGHRS, CDR2 YFSETQ. The CDR3 protein is CAGSSLGGDGLNEQFF. The CDR3 DNA reads TGCGCCGGCAGCTCTTTGGGGGGGGACGGGTTGAATGAGCAGTTCTTC.

V usage is TRBV7-9 and J usage is TRBJ2-7, with 11 bases identical to TRBD1. Germline CDR1 SEHNR, CDR2 FQNEAQ (reference sequence). The CDR3 length is 16 residues. With 5 bases clipped from V and 2 bases from J, the junction kept 8 bases outside the gene matches. The CDR3 protein is CASSANRGQGAYEQYF. CDR3 DNA: TGTGCCAGCAGCGCTAACCGGGGACAGGGGGCCTACGAGCAGTACTTC.

This clonotype occurred a few times. The chain recombines TRBV14 with TRBJ2-7, with D unresolved. This CDR3 comprises 14 residues. Germline V gives CDR1 SGHDN, CDR2 FVKESK. V was cut by 4 bases and J by 0 bases, with 10 bases left in between. The CDR3 loop reads CASSLRRLSYEQYF. CDR3 DNA sequence: TGTGCCAGCAGCCTCAGACGGCTCTCCTACGAGCAGTACTTC.

The chain is built from TRBV5-1 and TRBJ2-5, with D unclear. The J call may be mistaken, given a closer DNA end match to TRBJ2-1. The CDR3 totals 14 residues. The germline V gene encodes CDR1 SGHRS and CDR2 YFSETQ. CDR3 bases: TGCGCCAGCAGCTACACGGATCTGGGCAATGAGCAGTTCTTC. Its protein is CASSYTDLGNEQFF.

The chain is built from TRBV7-9 and TRBJ2-1; D assignment may be TRBD1 or TRBD2 (6 bases each). V dropped 6 bases and J dropped 4 bases, with 16 bases sitting between them. The CDR3 is made up of 15 amino acids. Germline V gene data show CDR1 as SEHNR and CDR2 as FQNEAQ (reference sequence). The CDR3 here is CASREGGSTYNEQFF. The CDR3 DNA reads as TGTGCCAGCAGAGAGGGGGGCAGTACATACAATGAGCAGTTCTTC.

V and J are TRBV2 and TRBJ2-6, with D tentatively TRBD1 (5 bases). Trimming took 7 bases from V and 4 from J, leaving 17 bases between them. Germline assignment: CDR1 SNHLY and CDR2 FYNNEI. The CDR3 contains 16 residues. This CDR3 reads CASKGRVDEGANVLTF. The CDR3 coding sequence is TGTGCCAGCAAAGGCAGGGTGGACGAAGGGGCCAACGTCCTGACTTTC.

V gene TRBV5-8 combines with J gene TRBJ1-5, with a possible D match to TRBD1 (6 bases). This CDR3 region has 17 residues. Germline CDR1 SGHTS, CDR2 YDEGEE. V was clipped by 0 bases and J by 3 bases, with 16 bases between them. The chain's CDR3 is CASSLGTLGAYNQPQHF. CDR3 nucleotides: TGTGCCAGCAGCTTGGGGACCCTGGGGGCCTACAATCAGCCCCAGCATTTT.

The chain is built from TRBV7-3 and TRBJ2-5; maybe TRBD2 (5 bases). The DNA end favors TRBJ2-1, so the J call may be wrong. CDR3 size: 16 residues. Looked up from germline, CDR1 is SGHTA and CDR2 is FQGTGA. CDR3 in DNA: TGTGCCAGCAGCCCCCGGACGGAGGCGAACTACAATGAGCAGTTCTTC. This codes for CASSPRTEANYNEQFF.

This sequence joins TRBV10-2 and TRBJ2-3; weak D call: TRBD2 (5 bases). V was trimmed by 8 bases and J by 2 bases, leaving 8 bases between them. CDR1 WSHSY and CDR2 SAAADI come from the germline V gene. The CDR3 spans 12 residues. For the CDR3, the DNA is TGCGCCAGCCGCCGGGACACAGATACGCAGTATTTT. It translates to CASRRDTDTQYF.

This clonotype turned up a few times. The rearrangement links TRBV28 to TRBJ2-3, with a possible D match to TRBD2 (6 bases). Per germline, CDR1 MDHEN and CDR2 SYDVKM. V was pared by 6 bases and J by 6 bases, with 16 bases between. This CDR3 comprises 14 residues. CDR3: CASRVAGRPDTQYF. DNA of the CDR3: TGTGCCAGCAGGGTCGCGGGGAGACCGGATACGCAGTATTTT.

Points on this clonotype: Germline is not matched at one junction end, which may reflect a read error. This chain uses TRBV20-1 with TRBJ2-5, with TRBD1 matching over 12 bases. CDR1 is DFQATT, CDR2 SNEGSKA, per germline (reference sequence). CDR3 length: 15 residues. CDR3 amino acids: CSVRLGTGGSETQYF. Here the CDR3 DNA reads TGCAGTGTTAGACTCGGGACAGGGGGCTCGGAGACCCAGTACTTC.

The chain has TRBV7-9 and TRBJ1-1; D call uncertain. The CDR3 is made up of 13 amino acids. V shed 3 bases and J shed 7 bases, with 12 bases lying between them. Germline CDR1 SEHNR, CDR2 FQNEAQ (reference sequence). The CDR3 sequence is CASSFRNQDEAFF. The CDR3 bases are TGTGCCAGCAGCTTTAGGAACCAGGATGAAGCTTTCTTT. The whole variable domain, remainder taken from reference TRBV7-9 and TRBJ1-1, is DTGVSQNPRHKITKRGQNVTFRCDPISEHNRLYWYRQTLGQGPEFLTYFQNEAQLEKSRLLSDRFSAERPKGSFSTLEIQRTEQGDSAMYLCASSFRNQDEAFFGQGTRLTVV.

CDR3 DNA: TGTGCCAGCAGTTACCAAGACAGAAGCACTGAAGCTTTCTTT. It is translated as CASSYQDRSTEAFF. The V and J genes are TRBV3-1 and TRBJ1-1; possibly TRBD1 for D (5 bases). Between the trimmed V and J ends, which lost 6 bases and 4 bases, there was a span of 15 bases. The CDR3 is 14 amino acids. From germline, CDR1 is LGHDT and CDR2 YNNKEL (reference sequence). Supplemented by reference TRBV3-1 and TRBJ1-1, the full variable domain reads DTAVSQTPKYLVTQMGNDKSIKCEQNLGHDTMYWYKQDSKKFLKIMFSYNNKELIINETVPNRFSPKSPDKAHLNLHINSLELGDSAVYFCASSYQDRSTEAFFGQGTRLTVV.

This clonotype was seen a handful of times. The rearrangement uses TRBV10-3 and TRBJ1-3, with D unclear. CDR3 length: 17 amino acids. The germline CDR1 and CDR2 sequences are ENHRY and SYGVKD. V lost 0 bases, J lost 0 bases, and 12 bases lay in between. CDR3 protein: CAISESIGGNSGNTIYF. CDR3 DNA sequence: TGTGCCATCAGTGAGTCGATAGGCGGCAACTCTGGAAACACCATATATTTT.

The V gene is TRBV20-1, the J gene TRBJ2-1; 7 nucleotides match TRBD2. Germline V lookup: CDR1 DFQATT, CDR2 SNEGSKA (reference sequence). V was clipped by 3 bases and J by 8 bases; unmatched bases: 16. The CDR3 spans 16 residues. CDR3 protein: CSASSAGRGGIDEQFF. The CDR3 coding sequence is TGCAGTGCTAGCTCCGCGGGGCGGGGAGGGATCGATGAGCAGTTCTTC.

The chain employs TRBV29-1 and TRBJ2-2; D remains unclear. The V and J ends lost 6 bases and 12 bases respectively, with 14 bases between them. The CDR3 is 11 residues long. Germline V lookup: CDR1 SQVTM, CDR2 ANQGSEA. As DNA, the CDR3 is TGCAGCGTCATTTGGTCTAGGAAGCTGTTTTTT. It encodes CSVIWSRKLFF.

This clonotype has only a few counts. The chain employs TRBV27 and TRBJ2-5; D might be TRBD2 (5 bases). Trimming stripped 4 bases from V and 4 bases from J, with 16 bases between. The CDR3 is 15 amino acids. CDR1 is MNHEY, CDR2 SMNVEV, per germline (reference sequence). CDR3 protein: CASSSLGLGGETQYF. The DNA of the CDR3 is TGTGCCAGCAGTTCTCTAGGGTTAGGAGGAGAGACCCAGTACTTC.

This clonotype was seen only a few times. The genes are TRBV7-9 and TRBJ2-2; D remains unclear. Looked up from germline, CDR1 is SEHNR and CDR2 is FQNEAQ (reference sequence). The V end lost 5 bases, the J end lost 5 bases, and 3 bases lay between the germline ends. The CDR3 is 11 amino acids. The CDR3 coding sequence is TGTGCCAGCAGCGTAACCGGGGAGCTGTTTTTT. Translated: CASSVTGELFF.

This chain connects TRBV6-1 to TRBJ2-7; 10 nucleotides align to TRBD1. V lost 4 bases, J lost 2 bases, and 5 bases stayed unmatched. Germline values: CDR1 MNHNS, CDR2 SASEGT. The CDR3 is 15 amino acids. CDR3 protein: CASSGGQGLPYEQYF. CDR3 nucleotide sequence: TGTGCCAGCAGTGGGGGACAGGGGCTCCCCTACGAGCAGTACTTC.

The chain uses TRBV7-9 and TRBJ1-2; no firm D call. Germline V gene lookup returns CDR1 SEHNR and CDR2 FQNEAQ (reference sequence). The CDR3 is 14 amino acids. V shed 4 bases and J shed 2 bases, with 11 bases lying between them. The CDR3 nucleotides are TGTGCCAGCAGCTCGTTAGGTCTAAACTATGGCTACACCTTC. This translates into CASSSLGLNYGYTF.

V and J are TRBV9 and TRBJ1-1; D remains ambiguous. This CDR3 has 13 residues. The V end lost 2 bases, the J end lost 1 base, and 6 bases lay between the germline ends. The V gene's germline CDR1 is SGDLS and CDR2 YYNGEE. For the CDR3, the DNA is TGTGCCAGCAGCGTTGAAGGGAACACTGAAGCTTTCTTT. This encodes CASSVEGNTEAFF.

V usage is TRBV2 and J usage is TRBJ2-7, with D unresolved. CDR1 and CDR2 (germline): SNHLY, FYNNEI. This CDR3 region has 16 residues. Trimming shortened V by 6 bases and J by 3 bases, and 21 bases separated the two germline ends. CDR3 protein: CASRANLAGYIYEQYF. The DNA of the CDR3 is TGTGCCAGCAGAGCCAACCTGGCAGGATACATCTACGAGCAGTACTTC.